Following are 2 T cell receptor beta chains from one sample sequenced in a study of Graves' ophthalmopathy and Graves' hyperthyroidism. The study amplified TCR beta CDR3 regions using RNA transcripts. The authors performed first-round RT-PCR with HTBI primers and then a second-round multiplex PCR. Via MiXCR, TCRdb re-called the multiplex PCR reads, giving one row per CDR3 protein. Of hundreds of thousands of distinct CDR3 sequences in the sample, approximately 39% were seen once. The specimen was peripheral blood. The receptors were sampled from an adult man with Graves' ophthalmopathy.

This clonotype was seen at least ten times. The chain joins TRBV9 to TRBJ1-1; D gene uncertain. Germline CDR1 and CDR2: SGDLS and YYNGEE. The CDR3 totals 14 residues. Trimming cost V 0 bases and J 1 base, with 7 bases left between them. CDR3 residues: CASSVVGSNTEAFF. Written as DNA, the CDR3 is TGTGCCAGCAGCGTAGTCGGGTCGAACACTGAAGCTTTCTTT. The whole variable domain, remainder taken from reference TRBV9 and TRBJ1-1, is DSGVTQTPKHLITATGQRVTLRCSPRSGDLSVYWYQQSLDQGLQFLIQYYNGEERAKGNILERFSAQQFPDLHSELNLSSLELGDSALYFCASSVVGSNTEAFFGQGTRLTVV.

The CDR3 DNA reads as TGTGCCACCAGCAGTGAGGGGCGACAGCCCCAGCATTTT. This translates into CATSSEGRQPQHF. The V call is TRBV15, the J call TRBJ1-5; a possible D gene is TRBD1 (5 bases). Germline CDR1 reads LNHNV; CDR2 reads YYDKDF (reference sequence). The CDR3 runs 13 residues. Deletions cut 3 bases from V and 7 bases from J, with 10 bases between.